What follows is one T cell receptor beta chain and its context. The target antigen is unknown. Time point noted: pre-treatment sample, taken before nivolumab and TIL therapy. This specimen belongs to a study of TIL therapy for anti-PD-1-resistant metastatic lung cancer. About the study: A few tumors were EGFR-mutant and two were ALK-rearranged. Study-wide results and caveats: Patients were highly selected, enriched for treatment-naive, never-smoker and oncogene-addicted cases. Infused TIL clonotypes partially replaced the baseline blood repertoire, then decayed over months.

The immunoSEQ assay was v3. Each library reached about 2 million read pairs, or roughly 4.5-6 million at deep level. Clones were sequenced by immunoSEQ multiplex PCR, and TCRdb holds only the in-frame ones, with some missing. The repertoire holds 50,000 to 65,000 clones, with approximately 78% as singletons. Germline lookup yields CDR1 SEHNR and CDR2 FQNEAQ (reference sequence). Trimming removed 5 bases at V and 4 bases at J, with 5 bases between. The CDR3 is made up of 11 amino acids. This TCR was sampled from a person aged 25-80 years with non-small cell lung cancer. Sample: blood, taken at baseline. The genes are TRBV7-9 and TRBJ2-5, with D unclear. The CDR3 reads CASSPGETQYF. The CDR3 nucleotides are TGTGCCAGCAGCCCCGGAGAGACCCAGTACTTC.